Listed below are T cell receptor beta chains from one sample, sequenced in a study of T-cell memory formation after mild COVID-19. MiXCR was run by TCRdb on the 5' RACE reads, yielding one entry per CDR3 protein. This table holds 470,000 or so distinct CDR3 sequences, roughly 17% found once. Material for sequencing was PBMCs or a T cell subset sorted from them (not recorded which). The receptors shown here come from a young man who had mild COVID-19 (a few samples of this study predate the infection). Cell type and time point are not known. Both conserved end residues are part of each CDR3.

J gene: TRBJ1-5; V gene: TRBV6-5; CDR3 protein: CASSPGGDSNQPQHF
J gene: TRBJ1-2; V gene: TRBV6-1; CDR3 protein: CAITGDGYTF
J gene: TRBJ1-5; V gene: TRBV6-6; CDR3 protein: CASSPQTGLGQPQHF
J gene: TRBJ2-5; V gene: TRBV29-1; CDR3 protein: CSVAPGTSGLQYF
J gene: TRBJ2-3; V gene: TRBV5-1; CDR3 protein: CASSLGGQILTDTQYF
J gene: TRBJ2-3; V gene: TRBV5-1; CDR3 protein: CASSLRRGPPDTQYF
J gene: TRBJ2-7; V gene: TRBV9; CDR3 protein: CASSVAGGASSYEQYF
J gene: TRBJ1-1; V gene: TRBV28; CDR3 protein: CASFDRGQDEAFF
J gene: TRBJ2-2; V gene: TRBV6-2/TRBV6-3; CDR3 protein: CASSFWGTDTGELFF
J gene: TRBJ2-7; V gene: TRBV6-1; CDR3 protein: CASSEARQGSEQYF
J gene: TRBJ1-5; V gene: TRBV15; CDR3 protein: CATSRLSWYGNKPQHF
J gene: TRBJ2-5; V gene: TRBV7-9; CDR3 protein: CASSLIDGPQETQYF
J gene: TRBJ1-1; V gene: TRBV7-8; CDR3 protein: CASSTYTDTEAFF
J gene: TRBJ2-5; V gene: TRBV12-3/TRBV12-4; CDR3 protein: CASSSLGGGETQYF
J gene: TRBJ2-2; V gene: TRBV29-1; CDR3 protein: CSVEDPGKGTGELFF
J gene: TRBJ2-1; V gene: TRBV5-1; CDR3 protein: CASSSYGIQTYNEQFF
J gene: TRBJ1-1; V gene: TRBV3-1; CDR3 protein: CASSQDRFATGAFF
J gene: TRBJ2-1; V gene: TRBV9; CDR3 protein: CASSVVGGGRNEQFF
J gene: TRBJ1-2; V gene: TRBV3-1; CDR3 protein: CASSQAPKNGYTF
J gene: TRBJ2-7; V gene: TRBV6-5; CDR3 protein: CASSHVREAGEQYF
J gene: TRBJ2-7; V gene: TRBV4-1; CDR3 protein: CASSQKGQAAYEQYF
J gene: TRBJ1-1; V gene: TRBV6-4; CDR3 protein: CASSAGSGTSLREAFF
J gene: TRBJ2-6; V gene: TRBV30; CDR3 protein: CAWSGTASGANVLTF
J gene: TRBJ2-1; V gene: TRBV9; CDR3 protein: CASSVGQGEHEQFF
J gene: TRBJ2-7; V gene: TRBV20-1; CDR3 protein: CSARSIGQWGEQYF
J gene: TRBJ1-2; V gene: TRBV27; CDR3 protein: CASSPAGSNYGYTF
J gene: TRBJ2-3; V gene: TRBV11-3; CDR3 protein: CASSWGGGRTDTQYF
J gene: TRBJ2-1; V gene: TRBV30; CDR3 protein: CAWSRESYNEQFF
J gene: TRBJ1-4; V gene: TRBV5-5; CDR3 protein: CASSLASGASGRGKEKLFF